This T cell receptor beta chain was recorded in a study of shared clonotypes between healthy human individuals. This clone was recorded once. The antigen is unknown. V lost 5 bases, J lost 6 bases, and 23 bases lay in between. The CDR3 spans 17 residues. Germline V gives CDR1 SGHAT, CDR2 FQNNGV. The protocol was immunoSEQ multiplex PCR, while the TCRdb copy is restricted to in-frame clones and leaves out a portion. The table records 1,500,000 or so clones, roughly 96% of them present only once. Study observations and caveats: Roughly 5% of naive CD4 clonotypes were common to a handful of donors. Rarefaction revealed incomplete sorted-subset sequencing despite large depth.

This receptor was taken from a man under 40 in good health. The V call is TRBV11-2, the J call TRBJ2-1; perhaps TRBD1 as D (6 bases). Sequencing was performed on naive CD4+ T cells sorted from blood. Subset noted: CD45RA+ positively selected. The CDR3 DNA is TGTGCCAGCAGCCCCTTGGGAACCACAGGGACCATCAATGAGCAGTTCTTC. Translation: CASSPLGTTGTINEQFF.